This T cell receptor beta chain was sequenced during a study of CD8 T cells in ankylosing spondylitis. The authors made TCR beta libraries by quantitative 5'-RACE with molecular barcodes. TCRdb independently ran MiXCR on the 5' RACE reads; one entry per CDR3 protein. The profile covers 200,000 or so distinct CDR3 sequences, with around a sixth appearing a single time and around 4.5% taken by the ten largest. The study's findings and limits: A motif of roughly 8 highly homologous TCR beta variants was seen as apparently characteristic of ankylosing spondylitis blood. Clones linked to disease were reported to show significant enrichment in matched ankylosing spondylitis synovial fluid.

This clonotype was found many times. Its antigen is unidentified. The CDR3 contains 14 residues. V dropped 8 bases and J dropped 2 bases, with 13 bases sitting between them. The sequence was collected from a male donor under 35 with ankylosing spondylitis or in good health (not recorded which). V is TRBV12-3 or TRBV12-4 and J is TRBJ1-5, with D possibly TRBD1 on 5 matching bases. The sample was blood, either unsorted or a sorted T cell fraction (not recorded which). The CDR3 region is CASAWGRGNQPQHF. In DNA, the CDR3 is TGTGCCAGCGCTTGGGGCAGGGGCAATCAGCCCCAGCATTTT.